Sequencing of this T cell receptor (beta chain) was carried out in a study of cytomegalovirus exposure and HLA in healthy donors. Study-wide findings and caveats: The listing of 150 to 200 TCR beta chains classed them as cytomegalovirus-associated.

This CDR3 comprises 15 residues. Germline CDR1 reads MNHNY; CDR2 reads SVGAGI (reference sequence). Between the trimmed V and J ends, which lost 0 bases and 0 bases, there was a span of 6 bases. The PCR employed 60 Vbeta primers together with 13 Jbeta primers. Assay used: immunoSEQ multiplex PCR; TCRdb lists only in-frame clones, some missing. The sample lists 100,000 to 150,000 clones, 70% to 80% occurring once. This clone was counted a few times. Its specificity is unknown. The rearrangement uses TRBV6-6 and TRBJ1-5; D not certain. Specimen: PBMCs. The sequence was obtained from a woman in her forties or fifties in good health and CMV-seronegative. CDR3 amino acids: CASSYSLYSNQPQHF. CDR3 sequence (DNA): TGTGCCAGCAGTTACTCCCTTTATAGCAATCAGCCCCAGCATTTT.